The entry that follows covers one TCR beta chain sequence. The data were obtained in a study of blood T cell repertoires in COVID-19. For the study at large: The United States, Italy and Spain provided the acute and convalescent COVID-19 samples.

Produced via immunoSEQ multiplex PCR; TCRdb's table is partial and in-frame only. The profile shows over 300,000 clones, approximately 87% of them singletons. V was cut by 2 bases and J by 3 bases, with 8 bases left in between. The CDR3 sequence is 13 residues long. CDR1 and CDR2 (germline): MNHNS, SASEGT. This clonotype was obtained from a woman in her twenties or thirties with acute COVID-19. The material sequenced was PBMCs or T cells enriched from blood (not recorded which). The chain joins TRBV6-1 to TRBJ2-7; tentative D call: TRBD2 (5 bases). CDR3 loop: CASSEREHYEQYF. CDR3 coding DNA: TGTGCCAGCAGTGAACGGGAACACTACGAGCAGTACTTC.